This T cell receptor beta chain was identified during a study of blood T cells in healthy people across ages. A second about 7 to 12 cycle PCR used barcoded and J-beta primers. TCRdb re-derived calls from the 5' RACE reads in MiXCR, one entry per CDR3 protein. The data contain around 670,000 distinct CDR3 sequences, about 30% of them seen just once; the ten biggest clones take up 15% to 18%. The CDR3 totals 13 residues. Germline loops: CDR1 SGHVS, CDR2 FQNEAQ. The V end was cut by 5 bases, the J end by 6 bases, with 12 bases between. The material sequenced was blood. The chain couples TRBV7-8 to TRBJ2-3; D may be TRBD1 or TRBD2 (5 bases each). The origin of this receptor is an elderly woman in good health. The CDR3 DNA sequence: TGTGCCAGCAGCCGGGGCCTCCGGGATACGCAGTATTTT. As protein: CASSRGLRDTQYF.